This T cell receptor beta chain appears in the sequencing data of a study of CD8+ T cells in alopecia areata. Study-level information: Those patients who were treated received oral tofacitinib, which was given at 5 to 10 mg twice daily for moderate-to-severe alopecia areata. The drug, tofacitinib, lasted 6 to 18 months, followed by 6 months off drug. Notes on the study in general: Tofacitinib produced a significant decrease in scalp clonality and in expanded CD8+ clones among the top 100. Patients shared TCRs less clearly than mice did, possibly for HLA-related reasons.

Regarding treatment: oral pan-JAK inhibitor, 5-10 mg twice daily. A word on this clone: Its target is not known.

This CDR3 region has 14 residues. Germline-derived CDR1 and CDR2 are GTSNPN and SVGIG (reference sequence). V was trimmed by 1 base and J by 6 bases, leaving 15 bases between them. Following RNA extraction, reverse transcription yielded cDNA that acted as the sequencing template. TCRdb's table, derived via immunoSEQ multiplex PCR, lists solely in-frame clones and lacks some. The data show around 200,000 clones, with around 58% seen just once and over 10% held by the top ten. The rearrangement joins TRBV30 to TRBJ1-2, with D unclear. The sample consisted of CD8+ T cells sorted from blood, taken at week 24, from a patient treated with tofacitinib. The sequence came from a human donor with alopecia areata. The CDR3 DNA reads TGTGCCTGGAGTGGGTGGTCAATGGAGAATGGCTACACCTTC. This gives the protein CAWSGWSMENGYTF. The full variable domain, in which reference TRBV30 and TRBJ1-2 provide the parts outside the CDR3, is SQTIHQWPATLVQPVGSPLSLECTVEGTSNPNLYWYRQAAGRGLQLLFYSVGIGQISSEVPQNLSASRPQDRQFILSSKKLLLSDSGFYLCAWSGWSMENGYTFGSGTRLTVV.